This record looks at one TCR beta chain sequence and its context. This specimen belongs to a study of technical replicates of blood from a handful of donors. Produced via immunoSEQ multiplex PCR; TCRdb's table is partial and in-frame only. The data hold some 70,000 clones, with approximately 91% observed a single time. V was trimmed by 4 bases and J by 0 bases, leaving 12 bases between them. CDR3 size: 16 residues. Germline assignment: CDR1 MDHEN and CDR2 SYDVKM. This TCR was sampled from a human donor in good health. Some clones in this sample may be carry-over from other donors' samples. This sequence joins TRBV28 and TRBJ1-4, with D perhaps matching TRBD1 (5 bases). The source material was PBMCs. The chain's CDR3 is CASSSRGGATNEKLFF. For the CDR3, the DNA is TGTGCCAGCAGTTCTCGGGGGGGAGCAACTAATGAAAAACTGTTTTTT.